This T cell receptor (beta chain) is drawn from a study of OX40 agonist ivuxolimab in advanced cancers. Study context: Subjects had a mean age of approximately 60 years, with a range of 23 to 79; around 83% were male. Broader study findings: Expansion of clones was among the lowest in partial responders at 0.1-3.0 mg/kg.

Produced via immunoSEQ multiplex PCR; TCRdb's table is partial and in-frame only. The data show 40,000 to 45,000 clones, with more than 75% seen just once and 3.6% held by the top ten. V was pared by 0 bases and J by 1 base, with 4 bases between. The CDR3 has 14 amino acids. Looked up from germline, CDR1 is ENHRY and CDR2 is SYGVKD. In regard to this clone: Its antigen is as yet unknown.

Sequencing was performed on CD4+ or CD8+ T cells sorted from blood, taken in a trial of the OX40 agonist ivuxolimab. This TCR was recovered from an adult with an advanced solid tumor such as melanoma, head and neck, liver or kidney cancer. This chain links TRBV10-3 with TRBJ1-5; no firm D call. This chain's CDR3 is CAISESGSNQPQHF. Written as DNA, the CDR3 is TGTGCCATCAGTGAGTCCGGGAGCAATCAGCCCCAGCATTTT.